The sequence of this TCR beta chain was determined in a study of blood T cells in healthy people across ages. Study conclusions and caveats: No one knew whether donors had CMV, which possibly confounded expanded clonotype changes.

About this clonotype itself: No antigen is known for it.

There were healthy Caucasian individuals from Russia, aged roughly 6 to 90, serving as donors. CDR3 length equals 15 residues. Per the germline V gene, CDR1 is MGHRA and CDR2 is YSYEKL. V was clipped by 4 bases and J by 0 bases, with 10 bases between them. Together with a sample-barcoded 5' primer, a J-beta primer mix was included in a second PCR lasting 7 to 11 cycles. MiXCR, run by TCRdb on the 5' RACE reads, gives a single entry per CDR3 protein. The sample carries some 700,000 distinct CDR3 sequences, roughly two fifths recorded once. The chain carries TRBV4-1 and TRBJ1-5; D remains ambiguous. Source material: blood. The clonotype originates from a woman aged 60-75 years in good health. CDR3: CASSRSLDSNQPQHF. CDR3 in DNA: TGCGCCAGCAGCCGGTCGCTAGATAGCAATCAGCCCCAGCATTTT.